Listed here is a single TCR beta chain. The CDR3 is made up of 15 amino acids. The data belong to a study of blood T cell repertoires in COVID-19. Turning to the study itself: The analysed material was cDNA or gDNA that came from T cells, B-cell-depleted T cells, or PBMCs.

In the study's own analysis: Nucleated cell number was recorded as an estimate derived from reference gene primer amplification. Only in-frame clones appear in the TCRdb table, and some are missing; sequencing was by immunoSEQ multiplex PCR. That table furnishes V, J and clone size, whereas the DNA furnished D and trimming. In the table there are about 330,000 clones, around 87% of which are singletons. The cohort comprised adults aged about 18 to 100 years residing in approximately 25 US areas. In Cohort 3, a recovered donor had either two negative PCRs, clearance, or symptom resolution. Material for sequencing was PBMCs or T cells enriched from blood (not recorded which). The TCR was taken from a woman in her 30s who had recovered from COVID-19. V and J are TRBV1 and TRBJ2-7; TRBD1, as called in the table, went unchecked against the DNA. TRBV1 counts as a pseudogene. The DNA of the CDR3 is TGCACCAGCAGCCAAGCGATCTGGGTGTGGGCCGAGCAGTACTTC. The encoded protein is CTSSQAIWVWAEQYF.